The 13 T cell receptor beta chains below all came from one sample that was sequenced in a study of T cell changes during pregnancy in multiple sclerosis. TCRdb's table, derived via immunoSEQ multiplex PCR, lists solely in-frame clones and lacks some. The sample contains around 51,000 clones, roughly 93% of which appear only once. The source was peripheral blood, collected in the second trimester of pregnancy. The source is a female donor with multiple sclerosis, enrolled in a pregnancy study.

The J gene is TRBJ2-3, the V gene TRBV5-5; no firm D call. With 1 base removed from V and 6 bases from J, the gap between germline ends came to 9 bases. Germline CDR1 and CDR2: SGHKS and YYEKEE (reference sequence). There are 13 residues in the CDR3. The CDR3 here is CASSLQFHDTQYF. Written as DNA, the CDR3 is TGTGCCAGCAGCTTGCAGTTCCATGATACGCAGTATTTT.

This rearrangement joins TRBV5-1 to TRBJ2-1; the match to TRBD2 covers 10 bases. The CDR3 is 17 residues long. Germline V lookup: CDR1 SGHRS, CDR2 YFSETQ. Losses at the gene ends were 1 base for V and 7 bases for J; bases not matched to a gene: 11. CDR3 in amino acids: CASSLIFASGSSNEQFF. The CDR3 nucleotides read TGCGCCAGCAGCTTGATCTTTGCTAGCGGGAGTTCTAATGAGCAGTTCTTC.

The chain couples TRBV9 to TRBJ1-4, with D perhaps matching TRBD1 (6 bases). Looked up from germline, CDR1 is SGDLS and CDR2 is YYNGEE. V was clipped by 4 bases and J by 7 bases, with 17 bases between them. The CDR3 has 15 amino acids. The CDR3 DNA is TGTGCCAGCAGCTCCTTACAGGGAGTAGGTGAAAAACTGTTTTTT. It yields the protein CASSSLQGVGEKLFF.

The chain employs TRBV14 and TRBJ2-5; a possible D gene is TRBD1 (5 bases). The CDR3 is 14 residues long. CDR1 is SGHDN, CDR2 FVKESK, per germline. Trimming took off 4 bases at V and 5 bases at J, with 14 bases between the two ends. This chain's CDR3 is CASSPMGQVETQYF. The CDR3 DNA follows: TGTGCCAGCAGCCCCATGGGGCAGGTTGAGACCCAGTACTTC. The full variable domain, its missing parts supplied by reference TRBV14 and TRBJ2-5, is EAGVTQFPSHSVIEKGQTVTLRCDPISGHDNLYWYRRVMGKEIKFLLHFVKESKQDESGMPNNRFLAERTGGTYSTLKVQPAELEDSGVYFCASSPMGQVETQYFGPGTRLLVL.

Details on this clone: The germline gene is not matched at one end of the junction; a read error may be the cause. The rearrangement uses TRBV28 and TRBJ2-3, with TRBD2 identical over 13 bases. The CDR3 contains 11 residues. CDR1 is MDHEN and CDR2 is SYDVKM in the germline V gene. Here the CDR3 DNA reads TGTGCCAGCAGTTCTACTAGCGGGAGGGCTTTT. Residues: CASSSTSGRAF.

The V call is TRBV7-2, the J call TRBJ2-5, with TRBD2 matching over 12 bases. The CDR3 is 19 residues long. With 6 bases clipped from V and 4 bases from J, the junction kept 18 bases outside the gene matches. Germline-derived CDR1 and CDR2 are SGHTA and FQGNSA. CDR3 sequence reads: CASRTEASGRASRRETQYF. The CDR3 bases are TGTGCCAGCAGGACGGAGGCTAGCGGGAGGGCCAGCAGACGAGAGACCCAGTACTTC.

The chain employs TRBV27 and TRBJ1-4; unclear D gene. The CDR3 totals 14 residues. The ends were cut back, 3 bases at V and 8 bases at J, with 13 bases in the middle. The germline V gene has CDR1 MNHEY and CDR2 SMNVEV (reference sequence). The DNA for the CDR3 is TGTGCCAGCAGTTTTATGGAAGCCGGGGAAAAACTGTTTTTT. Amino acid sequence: CASSFMEAGEKLFF.

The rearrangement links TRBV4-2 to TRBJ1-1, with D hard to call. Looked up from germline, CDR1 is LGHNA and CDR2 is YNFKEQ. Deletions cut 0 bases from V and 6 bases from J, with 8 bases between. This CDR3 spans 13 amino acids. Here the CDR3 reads CASSQELHAEAFF. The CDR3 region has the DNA TGTGCCAGCAGCCAAGAACTTCACGCTGAAGCTTTCTTT.

The CDR3 sequence: CASSRNRGTEAFF. Written as DNA, the CDR3 is TGTGCCAGCAGCCGTAACAGGGGGACTGAAGCTTTCTTT. The chain uses TRBV7-2 and TRBJ1-1; TRBD1 aligns across 8 bases. The CDR3 consists of 13 residues. V gave up 5 bases and J gave up 5 bases; unmatched junction bases: 4. CDR1 SGHTA and CDR2 FQGNSA come from the germline V gene.

The CDR3 nucleotides are TGTGCCAGCAGCTTAGGACTAAAAAAGGAGCAGTTCTTC. This translates into CASSLGLKKEQFF. V and J are TRBV7-3 and TRBJ2-1; D may be TRBD2 (6 bases). This CDR3 has 13 amino acids. The germline V gene encodes CDR1 SGHTA and CDR2 FQGTGA. V lost 2 bases and J 10 bases, leaving 12 bases between the germline ends.

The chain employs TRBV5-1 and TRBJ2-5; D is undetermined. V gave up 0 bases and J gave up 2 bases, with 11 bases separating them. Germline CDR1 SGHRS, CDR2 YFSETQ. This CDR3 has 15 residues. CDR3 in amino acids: CASSLDLLRQETQYF. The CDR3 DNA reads TGCGCCAGCAGCTTGGATCTCCTGCGGCAAGAGACCCAGTACTTC.

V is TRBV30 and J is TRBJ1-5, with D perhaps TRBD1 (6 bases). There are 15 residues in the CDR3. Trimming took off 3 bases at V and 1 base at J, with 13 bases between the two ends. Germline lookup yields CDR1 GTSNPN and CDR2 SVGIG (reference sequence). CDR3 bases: TGTGCCTGGAGCGGGGGGCGTATGAGCAATCAGCCCCAGCATTTT. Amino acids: CAWSGGRMSNQPQHF.

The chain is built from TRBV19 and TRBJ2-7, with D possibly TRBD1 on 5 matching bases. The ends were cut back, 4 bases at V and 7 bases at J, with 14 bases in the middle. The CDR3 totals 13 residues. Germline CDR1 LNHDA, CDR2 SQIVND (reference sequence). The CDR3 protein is CASSTRPGREQYF. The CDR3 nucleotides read TGTGCCAGTAGTACCCGGCCAGGGCGGGAGCAGTACTTC.